A selection of T cell receptor beta chains follows, all from one sample in a study of graft-versus-host responses after intestinal transplantation. The protocol was immunoSEQ multiplex PCR, while the TCRdb copy is restricted to in-frame clones and leaves out a portion. This table holds 10,000 to 15,000 clones, roughly 93% found once. Material: PBMCs, obtained just under 110 days after intestinal transplant. Every receptor here comes from a human patient who received an intestinal transplant, so some T cells may come from the graft donor. Each CDR3 is given with its conserved first and last residue. Fields, in order: V gene, J gene, D gene, clone size, CDR3 DNA, CDR3 protein. A D gene is named only where the DNA matches it firmly. Size values are once, few and many counts, or a class for expanded clones, and some rows have none.

>TRBV27|TRBJ2-5|TRBD2|.
TGTGCCACCCGTGAGGGACTAGCGGGAGGGCAAGAGACCCAGTACTTC
CATREGLAGGQETQYF
>TRBV4-1|TRBJ2-1|.|.
TGCGCCAGCAGCCGGGGACTTGACTACAATGAGCAGTTCTTC
CASSRGLDYNEQFF
>TRBV5-1|TRBJ1-6|TRBD1|.
TGCGCCAGCAGCTTGGCCGGACAGGGGTATAATTCACCCCTCCACTTT
CASSLAGQGYNSPLHF
>TRBV25-1|TRBJ1-2|.|.
TGTGCCAGCAGTGAATCAGGATATGGCTACACCTTC
CASSESGYGYTF
>TRBV6-6|TRBJ1-5|TRBD1|.
TGTGCCAGCAGTACAGGGGGCGCGGGGCAGCCCCAGCATTTT
CASSTGGAGQPQHF
>TRBV5-8|TRBJ2-7|.|many
TGTGCCAGCAGCTTGGAAGCGGGCGTTGAGCAGTACTTC
CASSLEAGVEQYF
>TRBV28|TRBJ1-1|.|once
TGTGTCAGCAGCTTAGGCCTTCGGAGCACTGAAGCTTTCTTT
CVSSLGLRSTEAFF
>TRBV18|TRBJ1-5|.|.
TGTGCCAGCTCACCAGGGGACAGCAATCAGCCCCAGCATTTT
CASSPGDSNQPQHF
>TRBV11-3|TRBJ2-2|TRBD2|.
TGTGCCAGCAGCCGGGAGGCCGACACCGGGGAGCTGTTTTTT
CASSREADTGELFF
>TRBV30|TRBJ2-1|.|.
TGTGCCTGGAGTGTCAAGGGGAACGACTACAATGAGCAGTTCTTC
CAWSVKGNDYNEQFF
>TRBV6-5|TRBJ1-2|.|.
TGTGCCAGCAGCAACAGGGAAAATGGCTACACCTTC
CASSNRENGYTF
>TRBV6-1|TRBJ2-1|.|.
TGTGCCAGCAGTAGCGGATTTTACAATGAGCAGTTCTTC
CASSSGFYNEQFF
>TRBV6-1|TRBJ2-7|TRBD2|once
TGTGCCAGCAGTTCTCCAGCGGGAGGATCCTACGAGCAGTACTTC
CASSSPAGGSYEQYF
>TRBV18|TRBJ1-4|TRBD1|.
TGTGCCAGCTCGAAGACAGGGCAGCGAACTGCAACTAATGAAAAACTGTTTTTT
CASSKTGQRTATNEKLFF
>TRBV12-5|TRBJ1-2|.|.
TGTGCTAGTGGTTTGGTAGAGACATATGGCTACACCTTC
CASGLVETYGYTF
>TRBV2|TRBJ2-1|.|.
TGTGCCAGCAGTGAAAATGAGCAGTTCTTC
CASSENEQFF
>TRBV5-1|TRBJ1-1|.|.
TGCGCCAGCAGCCCCGAGGTTGGGGTCCCAACGAACACTGAAGCTTTCTTT
CASSPEVGVPTNTEAFF
>TRBV9|TRBJ1-2|.|.
TGTGCCAGCAGCGGAGACGTGGCAGGCCTTGGGGTGGTCTATGGCTACACCTTC
CASSGDVAGLGVVYGYTF
>TRBV6-5|TRBJ1-1|TRBD1|.
TGTGCCAGCAGCACAGGGGCGAACACTGAAGCTTTCTTT
CASSTGANTEAFF
>TRBV5-1|TRBJ1-5|.|.
TGCGCCAGCAGCTTGGCGGGGGCAGGAGGGCCCCAGCATTTT
CASSLAGAGGPQHF
>TRBV5-1|TRBJ2-1|TRBD2|.
TGCGCCAGCAGCTCGGGGACTAGCCGAAGCTCCTACAATGAGCAGTTCTTC
CASSSGTSRSSYNEQFF
>TRBV18|TRBJ1-1|.|.
TGTGCCAGCTCAGCGACGGAGCTGAACACTGAAGCTTTCTTT
CASSATELNTEAFF
>TRBV7-8|TRBJ2-7|TRBD2|.
TGTGCCAGCAGCTTAGATGGGGGGGTGGTAGGTGAGCAGTACTTC
CASSLDGGVVGEQYF
>TRBV7-9|TRBJ2-3|TRBD2|once
TGTGCCAGCAGTCCCGCTAGCGGTATCACAGATACGCAGTATTTT
CASSPASGITDTQYF
>TRBV5-4|TRBJ1-1|.|.
TGTGCCAGCAGCTGGACAGCAACTGAAGCTTTCTTT
CASSWTATEAFF
>TRBV11-2|TRBJ2-7|.|.
TGTGCCAGCAGCCTCATGGGGGGGGCTTCCTACGAGCAGTACTTC
CASSLMGGASYEQYF
>TRBV7-9|TRBJ2-1|TRBD2|.
TGTGCCAGCAGCTATGGACTAGCCGATGAGCAGTTCTTC
CASSYGLADEQFF
>TRBV6-8|TRBJ2-7|.|few
TGTGCCAGCAAGACCGGGACGGCTTCCTACGAGCAGTACTTC
CASKTGTASYEQYF
>TRBV7-9|TRBJ2-5|TRBD2|.
TGTGCCAGCAGCTTAGCGGCTAGCGGGAAGTTTGGCGAGACCCAGTACTTC
CASSLAASGKFGETQYF
>TRBV19|TRBJ1-4|.|.
TGTGCCAGTACCGTGACAGCACCTAATGAAAAACTGTTTTTT
CASTVTAPNEKLFF
>TRBV25-1|TRBJ2-7|.|.
TGTGCCAGCAGTGAAGAGGGGGGGTGGCAGTACTTC
CASSEEGGWQYF
>TRBV18|TRBJ1-4|TRBD1|.
TGTGCCAGCTCCGCCGGGACAGTAAATGAAAAACTGTTTTTT
CASSAGTVNEKLFF
>TRBV18|TRBJ2-7|.|.
TGTGCCAGCTCACCAAGGGACACCGACTACGAGCAGTACTTC
CASSPRDTDYEQYF
>TRBV9|TRBJ1-2|.|.
TGTGCCAGCAAGGCTAACTATGGCTACACCTTC
CASKANYGYTF
>TRBV7-9|TRBJ2-7|TRBD2|.
TGTGCCAGCAGTGCGGGAGTAGGTCCCTACGAGCAGTACTTC
CASSAGVGPYEQYF
>TRBV6-5|TRBJ1-5|.|.
TGTGCCAGTCATGGGGGGAGCAATCAGCCCCAGCATTTT
CASHGGSNQPQHF